These 6 T cell receptor beta chains originate from one sample sequenced in a study of OX40 agonist ivuxolimab in advanced cancers. The library relied on the immunoSEQ multiplex PCR assay. TCRdb's version of the immuneACCESS table is confined to in-frame rearrangements and falls short of the full clone set. An unresolved V gene accounts for under half of the shortfall where checked; the remainder is of unknown origin. Here the sample has 35,000 to 45,000 clones; approximately 86% occur a single time. The top ten hold about 12% of the sample. The sequenced sample was CD4+ or CD8+ T cells sorted from blood, obtained in a trial of the OX40 agonist ivuxolimab. These receptor sequences come from an adult with an advanced solid tumor such as melanoma, head and neck, liver or kidney cancer.

This chain uses TRBV5-6 with TRBJ2-3; the match to TRBD2 covers 10 bases. V gave up 3 bases and J gave up 4 bases; unmatched junction bases: 11. The germline gives CDR1 SGHDT, CDR2 YYEEEE. The CDR3 totals 17 residues. The DNA for the CDR3 is TGTGCCAGCAGCTCAGGAGGAGCGGGAGGGCCGTCAGATACGCAGTATTTT. It codes for CASSSGGAGGPSDTQYF.

This clone was found many times. The chain combines TRBV7-9 with TRBJ2-1; TRBD1 matches 9 bases. The CDR3 runs 14 residues. CDR1 is SEHNR, CDR2 FQNEAQ, per germline (reference sequence). Unmatched junction bases numbered 5, after V lost 5 bases and J lost 6 bases. CDR3 sequence: CASSPRDRANEQFF. The CDR3 DNA reads as TGTGCCAGCAGCCCCCGGGACAGGGCCAATGAGCAGTTCTTC.

The chain employs TRBV6-5 and TRBJ1-2; 7 bases line up with TRBD1. The CDR3 covers 15 residues. The V gene's germline CDR1 is MNHEY and CDR2 SVGAGI. V gave up 6 bases and J gave up 4 bases; unmatched junction bases: 11. CDR3 protein: CASRNRDSYFYGYTF. In nucleotides, the CDR3 is TGTGCCAGCAGAAACCGGGACAGCTATTTCTATGGCTACACCTTC.

The DNA for the CDR3 is TGTGCCAGCAGTTTAGGGGCAGGAGGCGTTCAGCCCCTCCACTTT. Its protein is CASSLGAGGVQPLHF. The chain carries TRBV27 and TRBJ1-6; possibly TRBD1 for D (5 bases). Between the trimmed V and J ends, which lost 2 bases and 13 bases, there was a span of 18 bases. CDR1 and CDR2 from the germline V gene are MNHEY and SMNVEV (reference sequence). The CDR3 contains 15 residues.

V and J are TRBV27 and TRBJ2-1; D is perhaps TRBD2 (6 bases). The CDR3 consists of 11 residues. Germline CDR1 reads MNHEY; CDR2 reads SMNVEV (reference sequence). V was pared by 7 bases and J by 9 bases, with 10 bases between. In nucleotides, the CDR3 is TGTGCCAGCACCCTGGGAGGTGAGCAGTTCTTC. Translating gives CASTLGGEQFF.

V is TRBV5-5 and J is TRBJ2-7; D remains ambiguous. This CDR3 is built from 14 residues. Germline values: CDR1 SGHKS, CDR2 YYEKEE (reference sequence). Trimming took off 4 bases at V and 1 base at J, with 12 bases between the two ends. DNA of the CDR3: TGTGCCAGCAGCCCAGACTGGACGTCCTACGAGCAGTACTTC. This gives the protein CASSPDWTSYEQYF. The full variable domain, its missing parts supplied by reference TRBV5-5 and TRBJ2-7, is DAGVTQSPTHLIKTRGQQVTLRCSPISGHKSVSWYQQVLGQGPQFIFQYYEKEERGRGNFPDRFSARQFPNYSSELNVNALLLGDSALYLCASSPDWTSYEQYFGPGTRLTVT.